The rows below give T cell receptor beta chains drawn from one sample of a study of chemoradiotherapy in HPV16-positive cancers. The repertoire was sequenced with immunoSEQ multiplex PCR; TCRdb's copy has only in-frame clones and lacks some. This sample has 9,500 to 15,000 clones; approximately 78% occur once, and the top ten carry 2% to 2.5%. Sample collection was performed from a patient who underwent chemoradiotherapy. The origin of the receptors is a human donor with HPV-associated anogenital cancer. CDR3s include the opening cysteine and the closing phenylalanine or tryptophan.

j_gene: TRBJ2-7
v_gene: TRBV6-6
CDR3aa: CATTPFQGSHEQYF

j_gene: TRBJ2-7
v_gene: TRBV28
CDR3aa: CASSPLGGADHYEQYF

j_gene: TRBJ2-3
v_gene: TRBV5-1
CDR3aa: CASSFSGTDTQYF

j_gene: TRBJ2-3
v_gene: TRBV6-5
CDR3aa: CASSLRGGVDTQYF

j_gene: TRBJ1-1
v_gene: TRBV15
CDR3aa: CATSSGTAAMNTEAFF

j_gene: TRBJ1-1
v_gene: TRBV7-6
CDR3aa: CASSLVLGINTEAFF

j_gene: TRBJ2-3
v_gene: TRBV9
CDR3aa: CASSVDPGTSYTQYF

j_gene: TRBJ1-1
v_gene: TRBV30
CDR3aa: CSIGTRQNTEAFF

j_gene: TRBJ2-6
v_gene: TRBV7-2
CDR3aa: CASSLDVRGTSGANVLTF

j_gene: TRBJ2-7
v_gene: TRBV9
CDR3aa: CASSVSSQGPYEQYF

j_gene: TRBJ2-1
v_gene: TRBV7-2
CDR3aa: CASRRPLAGGYNEQFF

j_gene: TRBJ1-5
v_gene: TRBV11-2
CDR3aa: CASSLAVGNHQPQHF

j_gene: TRBJ1-1
v_gene: TRBV7-9
CDR3aa: CASSLERGLGAFF

j_gene: TRBJ2-5
v_gene: TRBV4-3
CDR3aa: CASSPTSGGASETQYF

j_gene: TRBJ2-7
v_gene: TRBV11-2
CDR3aa: CASRSTSGLTYEQYF

j_gene: TRBJ1-1
v_gene: TRBV11-1
CDR3aa: CASSGTQGTTEAFF

j_gene: TRBJ1-2
v_gene: TRBV6-4
CDR3aa: CASSGNLGQGRNGYTF

j_gene: -
v_gene: TRBV25-1
CDR3aa: CASSTDSGGSYEQYF

j_gene: TRBJ1-2
v_gene: TRBV10-3
CDR3aa: CAIGDRGRGNYGYTF

j_gene: TRBJ2-7
v_gene: TRBV6-6
CDR3aa: CASTGQSSYEQYF

j_gene: TRBJ1-1
v_gene: TRBV27
CDR3aa: CASSLSRVLGGTEAFF

j_gene: TRBJ2-1
v_gene: TRBV5-6
CDR3aa: CASSYNTGLADNEQFF

j_gene: TRBJ1-2
v_gene: TRBV6-6
CDR3aa: CASSYSNQDLGYGYTF

j_gene: TRBJ1-1
v_gene: TRBV10-3
CDR3aa: CAISGQGGGTEAFF

j_gene: TRBJ1-5
v_gene: TRBV7-2
CDR3aa: CASSLTGNQPQHF

j_gene: TRBJ1-2
v_gene: TRBV6-5
CDR3aa: CASSYSGQGIGYTF

j_gene: TRBJ1-5
v_gene: TRBV27
CDR3aa: CASPSPSGQPLCSNQPQHF

j_gene: TRBJ1-5
v_gene: TRBV20-1
CDR3aa: CSAGQGQPQHF

j_gene: TRBJ2-3
v_gene: TRBV5-6
CDR3aa: CASSLGGDTQYF

j_gene: TRBJ2-1
v_gene: TRBV5-1
CDR3aa: CASSFDPTMGSYNEQFF

j_gene: TRBJ1-3
v_gene: TRBV5-4
CDR3aa: CASSLDLGLSGNTIYF

j_gene: TRBJ2-2
v_gene: TRBV5-1
CDR3aa: CASSLWEPGPNTGELFF

j_gene: TRBJ2-3
v_gene: TRBV7-2
CDR3aa: CASSLTLGRTDTQYF

j_gene: TRBJ1-5
v_gene: TRBV7-9
CDR3aa: CASSRTADQPQHF

j_gene: -
v_gene: TRBV29-1
CDR3aa: CSARGGQGETQYF

j_gene: TRBJ1-1
v_gene: TRBV4-3
CDR3aa: CASSQDTTTEAFF

j_gene: TRBJ2-5
v_gene: TRBV5-1
CDR3aa: CASSMHGGEQETQYF

j_gene: TRBJ2-7
v_gene: TRBV5-1
CDR3aa: CASSLDGTPYEQYF

j_gene: TRBJ1-5
v_gene: TRBV5-1
CDR3aa: CASSVGQGDQPQHF

j_gene: TRBJ2-3
v_gene: TRBV11-2
CDR3aa: CASSFSGSFGDTQYF

j_gene: TRBJ1-5
v_gene: TRBV6-4
CDR3aa: CASSESVLEPQHF

j_gene: TRBJ1-3
v_gene: TRBV15
CDR3aa: CATSREFAVTSSGNTIYF

j_gene: TRBJ1-2
v_gene: TRBV30
CDR3aa: CAWSGGTGNGYTF

j_gene: TRBJ1-1
v_gene: TRBV11-2
CDR3aa: CASSLWANTEAFF